This T cell receptor (beta chain) was documented in a study of blood T cell repertoires in COVID-19. J gave up 7 bases and V 1 base, and 7 bases lay outside the gene matches. This CDR3 is 15 amino acids long. Looked up from germline, CDR1 is SGHAT and CDR2 is FQNNGV. Authors' data handling: Estimation of nucleated cell counts was performed using reference gene primer amplification. TCRdb keeps only in-frame clones here, not all; method: immunoSEQ multiplex PCR. The V and J calls and clone size come from that table; D and trimming were worked out from the DNA. The sample includes approximately 250,000 clones, 85% to 90% of them seen just once. All enrollees were roughly 18 to 95 years old and from fewer than 25 US areas. Clinical history as reported by participants underpinned cohort assignment.

This receptor was obtained from a woman between 25 and 40 years old with acute COVID-19. The gene calls are TRBV11-2 and TRBJ1-5, with 7 bases identical to TRBD1. Sequencing was done on a sample of PBMCs or T cells enriched from blood (not recorded which). CDR3 in DNA: TGTGCCAGCAGCTTAGGCAGGGGGATTTGGCAGCCCCAGCATTTT. It is translated as CASSLGRGIWQPQHF.